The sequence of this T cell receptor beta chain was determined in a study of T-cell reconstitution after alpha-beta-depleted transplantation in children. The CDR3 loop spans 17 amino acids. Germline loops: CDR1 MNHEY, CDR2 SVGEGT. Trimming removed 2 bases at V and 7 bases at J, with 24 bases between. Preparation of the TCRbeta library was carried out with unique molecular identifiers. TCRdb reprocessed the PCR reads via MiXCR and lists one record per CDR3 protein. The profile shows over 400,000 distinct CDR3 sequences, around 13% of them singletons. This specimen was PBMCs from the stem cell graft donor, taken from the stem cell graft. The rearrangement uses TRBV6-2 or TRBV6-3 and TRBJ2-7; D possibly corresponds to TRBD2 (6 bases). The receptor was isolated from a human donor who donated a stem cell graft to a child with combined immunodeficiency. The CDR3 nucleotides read TGTGCCAGCAGTTACGCGAGCTGGAAATCAACACGGGGGGAGCAGTACTTC. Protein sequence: CASSYASWKSTRGEQYF.